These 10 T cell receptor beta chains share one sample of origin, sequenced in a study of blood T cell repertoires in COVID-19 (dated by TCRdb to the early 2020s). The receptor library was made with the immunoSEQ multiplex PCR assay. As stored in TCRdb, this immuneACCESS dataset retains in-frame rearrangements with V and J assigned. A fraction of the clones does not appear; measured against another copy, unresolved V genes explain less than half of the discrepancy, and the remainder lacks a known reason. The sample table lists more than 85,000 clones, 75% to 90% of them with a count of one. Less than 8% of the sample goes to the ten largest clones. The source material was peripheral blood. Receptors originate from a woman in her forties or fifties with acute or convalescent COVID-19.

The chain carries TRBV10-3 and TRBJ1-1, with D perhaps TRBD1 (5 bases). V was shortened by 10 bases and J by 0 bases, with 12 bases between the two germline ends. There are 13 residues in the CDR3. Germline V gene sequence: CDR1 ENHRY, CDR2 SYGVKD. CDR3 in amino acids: CATGRNVNTEAFF. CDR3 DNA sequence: TGTGCCACAGGGCGGAATGTGAACACTGAAGCTTTCTTT.

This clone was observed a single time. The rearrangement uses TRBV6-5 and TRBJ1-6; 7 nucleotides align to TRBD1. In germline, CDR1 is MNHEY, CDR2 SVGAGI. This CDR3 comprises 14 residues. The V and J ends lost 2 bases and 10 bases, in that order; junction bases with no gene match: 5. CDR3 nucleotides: TGTGCCAGCAGTTACGACAGGGTAGGGTCACCCCTCCACTTT. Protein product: CASSYDRVGSPLHF.

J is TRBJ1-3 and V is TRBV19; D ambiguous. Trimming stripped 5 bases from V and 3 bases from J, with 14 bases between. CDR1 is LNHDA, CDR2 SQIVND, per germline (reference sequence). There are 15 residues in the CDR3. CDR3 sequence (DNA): TGTGCCAGTAGTCCTGCCGGGGTGTTTGGAAACACCATATATTTT. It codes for CASSPAGVFGNTIYF.

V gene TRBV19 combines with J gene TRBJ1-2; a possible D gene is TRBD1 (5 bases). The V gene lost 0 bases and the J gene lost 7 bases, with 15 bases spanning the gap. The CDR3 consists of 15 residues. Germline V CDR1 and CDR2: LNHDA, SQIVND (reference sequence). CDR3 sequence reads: CASSIDSGRQGGYTF. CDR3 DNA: TGTGCCAGTAGTATAGATAGCGGCAGGCAGGGTGGCTACACCTTC.

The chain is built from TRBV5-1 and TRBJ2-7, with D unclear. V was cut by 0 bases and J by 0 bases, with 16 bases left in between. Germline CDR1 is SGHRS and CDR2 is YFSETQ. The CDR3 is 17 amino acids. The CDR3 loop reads CASSLVPLSAVSYEQYF. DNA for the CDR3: TGCGCCAGCAGCTTGGTTCCTCTGTCGGCGGTCTCCTACGAGCAGTACTTC. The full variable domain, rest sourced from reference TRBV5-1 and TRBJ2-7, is KAGVTQTPRYLIKTRGQQVTLSCSPISGHRSVSWYQQTPGQGLQFLFEYFSETQRNKGNFPGRFSGRQFSNSRSEMNVSTLELGDSALYLCASSLVPLSAVSYEQYFGPGTRLTVT.

The CDR3 sequence is CASTGRGYEDTQYF. In DNA form, the CDR3 reads TGTGCCAGCACCGGGCGGGGGTACGAAGATACGCAGTATTTT. The chain joins TRBV5-6 to TRBJ2-3; TRBD2 agrees at 7 bases. Unmatched junction bases numbered 9, after V lost 6 bases and J lost 5 bases. The CDR3 has 14 residues. The germline V gene has CDR1 SGHDT and CDR2 YYEEEE.

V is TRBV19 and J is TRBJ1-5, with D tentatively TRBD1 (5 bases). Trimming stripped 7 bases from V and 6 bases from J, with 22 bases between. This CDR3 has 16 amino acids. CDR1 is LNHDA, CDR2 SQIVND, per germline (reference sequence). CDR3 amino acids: CASMSFWQGKAQPQHF. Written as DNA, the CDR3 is TGTGCCAGTATGAGTTTTTGGCAGGGAAAGGCTCAGCCCCAGCATTTT.

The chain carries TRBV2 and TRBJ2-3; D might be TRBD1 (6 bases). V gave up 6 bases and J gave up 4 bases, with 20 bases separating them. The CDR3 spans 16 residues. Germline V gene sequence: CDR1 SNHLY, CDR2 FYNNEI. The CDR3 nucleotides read TGTGCCAGCAGCGCTAACACAGGGAGAGTCGCAGATACGCAGTATTTT. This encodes CASSANTGRVADTQYF. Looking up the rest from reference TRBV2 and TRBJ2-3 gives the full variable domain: EPEVTQTPSHQVTQMGQEVILRCVPISNHLYFYWYRQILGQKVEFLVSFYNNEISEKSEIFDDQFSVERPDGSNFTLKIRSTKLEDSAMYFCASSANTGRVADTQYFGPGTRLTVL.

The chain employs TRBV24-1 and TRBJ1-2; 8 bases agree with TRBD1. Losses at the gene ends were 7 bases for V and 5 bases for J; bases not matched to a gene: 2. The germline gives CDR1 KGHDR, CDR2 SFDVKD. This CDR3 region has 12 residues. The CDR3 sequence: CATSDRGYGYTF. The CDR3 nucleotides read TGTGCCACCAGCGACAGGGGATATGGCTACACCTTC.

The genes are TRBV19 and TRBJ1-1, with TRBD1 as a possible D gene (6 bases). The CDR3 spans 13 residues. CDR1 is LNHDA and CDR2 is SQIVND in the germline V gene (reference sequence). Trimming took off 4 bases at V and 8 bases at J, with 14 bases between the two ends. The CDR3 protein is CASSNRWTAEAFF. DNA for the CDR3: TGTGCCAGTAGTAACAGGTGGACAGCAGAAGCTTTCTTT.